Described below is a single T cell receptor (beta chain) sequence and its context. The source of the sample is a study of blood T cell repertoires in COVID-19. The wider study: COVID-19 samples, acute and convalescent, were from the United States, Italy and Spain. T cells, B-cell-depleted T cells, or PBMCs supplied cDNA or gDNA.

Trimming pared 1 base from V and 4 bases from J, leaving 13 bases between. CDR3 length: 15 residues. From germline, CDR1 is SGHNT and CDR2 YENEEA. Per the original data handling: It was from reference gene primer amplification that nucleated cell counts were estimated. TCRdb's table, derived via immunoSEQ multiplex PCR, lists solely in-frame clones and lacks some. The V and J calls and clone size were taken over from that table, and D and trimming were inferred from the DNA. The sample yields over 20,000 clones, about four fifths seen once. This sequence joins TRBV11-3 and TRBJ2-5; D is perhaps TRBD2 (7 bases). This clonotype was sampled from a human donor in a cohort sampled during active COVID-19. The specimen sequenced was peripheral blood. Written as DNA, the CDR3 is TGTGCCAGCAGCTTAGTCGGGGGGCTCGGAGAGACCCAGTACTTC. Its protein is CASSLVGGLGETQYF.